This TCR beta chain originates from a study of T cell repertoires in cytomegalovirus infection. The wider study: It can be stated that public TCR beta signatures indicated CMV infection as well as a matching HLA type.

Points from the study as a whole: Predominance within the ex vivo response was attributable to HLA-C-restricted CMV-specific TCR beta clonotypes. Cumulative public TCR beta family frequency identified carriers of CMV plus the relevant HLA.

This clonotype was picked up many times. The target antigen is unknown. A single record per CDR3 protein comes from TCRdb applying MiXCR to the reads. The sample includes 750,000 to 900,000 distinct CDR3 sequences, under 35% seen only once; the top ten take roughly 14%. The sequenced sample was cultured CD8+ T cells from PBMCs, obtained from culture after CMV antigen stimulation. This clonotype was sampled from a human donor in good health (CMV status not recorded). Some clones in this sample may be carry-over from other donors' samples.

The CDR3 sequence: CASSSGDTQYF. The CDR3 DNA follows: TGTGCCAGCAGCTCGGGGGATACGCAGTATTTT. The rearrangement joins TRBV12-3 or TRBV12-4 to TRBJ2-3; a possible D gene is TRBD2 (5 bases). The V end lost 6 bases, the J end lost 6 bases, and 7 bases lay between the germline ends. CDR3 size: 11 residues.